The clone carrying this T cell receptor beta chain has more than one count but fewer than ten. Antigen unknown. The entry originates in a study of early stage breast cancer tumors. Overall study results and limits: Bulk DNA sequencing of unsorted cells missed chain pairing and markers.

Produced via immunoSEQ multiplex PCR; TCRdb's table is partial and in-frame only. The repertoire consists of around 25,000 clones, with roughly two thirds occurring once and the leading ten covering about 10%. Sample: breast tumor tissue. The receptor was isolated from a person between 60 and 69 years old with breast cancer.

Here the CDR3 DNA reads TGTGCCAGTGCCAGGACTAGCGGGAGTCCTCAGCAGTTCTTC. Its translation is CASARTSGSPQQFF. The rearrangement uses TRBV6-1 and TRBJ2-1; 13 bases map to TRBD2. The germline V gene has CDR1 MNHNS and CDR2 SASEGT. CDR3 length equals 14 residues. With 9 bases clipped from V and 11 bases from J, the junction kept 10 bases outside the gene matches.